The next 2 T cell receptor beta chains were all read from a single sample in a study of T cell repertoires in cytomegalovirus infection. TCRdb analysed the reads with MiXCR anew, one entry per CDR3 protein. The sample comprises some 280,000 distinct CDR3 sequences, 12% to 15% of which are singletons, and around 9% rests with the top ten. The sequenced sample consisted of PBMCs. These receptors came from a human donor in good health (CMV status not recorded). Some clones in this sample may be carry-over from other donors' samples.

This clonotype was seen only a few times. The chain carries TRBV7-9 and TRBJ2-7, with D perhaps matching TRBD1 (5 bases). Germline V gene sequence: CDR1 SEHNR, CDR2 FQNEAQ (reference sequence). The CDR3 loop spans 12 amino acids. V was trimmed by 5 bases and J by 3 bases, leaving 8 bases between them. CDR3 sequence reads: CASSVTVYEQYF. In DNA, the CDR3 is TGTGCCAGCAGCGTGACAGTCTACGAGCAGTACTTC.

The rearrangement uses TRBV20-1 and TRBJ2-2; D gene ambiguous. The CDR3 extends over 13 amino acids. Germline V gene data show CDR1 as DFQATT and CDR2 as SNEGSKA (reference sequence). Trimming removed 1 base at V and 1 base at J, with 4 bases between. The CDR3 protein is CSARGGNTGELFF. The CDR3 coding sequence is TGCAGTGCTAGAGGGGGGAACACCGGGGAGCTGTTTTTT.